One TCR beta chain is described in this entry. Its specificity is not known. The record originates from a study of untreated major depressive disorder. Germline lookup yields CDR1 SGHVS and CDR2 FQNEAQ. V dropped 5 bases and J dropped 3; count of bases not matched to a gene: 9. The CDR3 has 16 residues. Findings of the study overall: Compared with controls, depressed patients showed more TRBV05-01 (Vbeta 5.1) usage in CD4+ T cells.

Produced via immunoSEQ multiplex PCR; TCRdb's table is partial and in-frame only. The table lists about 18,000 clones, more than 75% of them singletons. For sex, age, current smoking status and body mass index, every depressed patient had a pairwise-matched non-depressed control. Every participant had European ancestry. Around 30 ml of peripheral blood was collected per donor. The sample consisted of CD4+ T cells from PBMCs. The chain carries TRBV7-8 and TRBJ2-7; 11 bases are a match to TRBD2. The clonotype was recovered from a woman aged 25 to 39 in good health. The CDR3 coding sequence is TGTGCCAGCAGCGCCTTTCTAGCGGGAGGAGTCTACGAGCAGTACTTC. Protein sequence: CASSAFLAGGVYEQYF. The entire variable domain, with the rest obtained from reference TRBV7-8 and TRBJ2-7, is as follows: GAGVSQSPRYKVAKRGQDVALRCDPISGHVSLFWYQQALGQGPEFLTYFQNEAQLDKSGLPSDRFFAERPEGSVSTLKIQRTQQEDSAVYLCASSAFLAGGVYEQYFGPGTRLTVT.